This TCR beta chain was retrieved from a study of T cell responses to AZD1222 COVID-19 vaccine. The study, taken as a whole, reports: Researchers took repertoire samples only after the peak T cell response had come.

As for this clone: What it binds is unknown.

This CDR3 has 13 residues. V was shortened by 0 bases and J by 6 bases, with 9 bases between the two germline ends. Germline V lookup: CDR1 LNHNV, CDR2 YYDKDF (reference sequence). The protocol was immunoSEQ multiplex PCR, while the TCRdb copy is restricted to in-frame clones and leaves out a portion. The profile shows 250,000 to 300,000 clones, 85% to 95% of them singletons. The sequencing used peripheral blood, collected 28 days after the second AZD1222 dose. This sequence originates from an adult who received the AZD1222 COVID-19 vaccine. The chain has TRBV15 and TRBJ2-7, with D unresolved. The CDR3 nucleotides read TGTGCCACCAGCAGAGATGAGGTGGGCGAGCAGTACTTC. It yields the protein CATSRDEVGEQYF.